The text below deals with one T cell receptor beta chain. The CDR3 has 12 amino acids. From germline, CDR1 is LNHDA and CDR2 SQIVND (reference sequence). The V and J ends lost 2 bases and 8 bases respectively, with 9 bases between them. The data originate from a study of blood T cell repertoires in COVID-19. Looking at the study overall: From the United States, Italy and Spain came samples of acute and convalescent COVID-19. The analysed material was cDNA or gDNA that came from T cells, B-cell-depleted T cells, or PBMCs.

Measured with immunoSEQ multiplex PCR; TCRdb has only the in-frame clones, and not every one. Among 90,000 to 100,000 clones listed, about nine tenths were seen once. The rearrangement joins TRBV19 to TRBJ1-2; unclear D gene. The sequenced material came from peripheral blood. The TCR originated in a man aged 45-65 years with acute or convalescent COVID-19. CDR3 amino acids: CASSIRGGGYTF. CDR3 DNA sequence: TGTGCCAGTAGTATACGGGGTGGCGGCTACACCTTC.